The entry below describes one T cell receptor beta chain. This record comes from a study of blood T cell repertoires in COVID-19. Study information: The cDNA or gDNA used as material had been derived from T cells, B-cell-depleted T cells, or PBMCs.

Germline V lookup: CDR1 SGHTA, CDR2 FQGNSA. Trimming removed 3 bases from V and 4 bases from J, with 9 bases in between. The CDR3 is made up of 14 amino acids. In the original analysis: Reference gene primer amplification gave nucleated cell count estimates. Using immunoSEQ multiplex PCR, the repertoire was profiled, and TCRdb retains in-frame clones only, with some absent. Clonal size and the V and J genes are those of that table, whereas D and trimming came from the DNA. The profile shows roughly 250,000 clones, 70% to 90% of them singletons. The sample was peripheral blood. The chain couples TRBV7-2 to TRBJ2-2; a weak D match, TRBD1 (5 bases). The receptor's source is a middle-aged woman with acute or convalescent COVID-19. CDR3 residues: CASSFRVTTGELFF. In nucleotides, the CDR3 is TGTGCCAGCAGCTTCAGGGTAACCACCGGGGAGCTGTTTTTT.